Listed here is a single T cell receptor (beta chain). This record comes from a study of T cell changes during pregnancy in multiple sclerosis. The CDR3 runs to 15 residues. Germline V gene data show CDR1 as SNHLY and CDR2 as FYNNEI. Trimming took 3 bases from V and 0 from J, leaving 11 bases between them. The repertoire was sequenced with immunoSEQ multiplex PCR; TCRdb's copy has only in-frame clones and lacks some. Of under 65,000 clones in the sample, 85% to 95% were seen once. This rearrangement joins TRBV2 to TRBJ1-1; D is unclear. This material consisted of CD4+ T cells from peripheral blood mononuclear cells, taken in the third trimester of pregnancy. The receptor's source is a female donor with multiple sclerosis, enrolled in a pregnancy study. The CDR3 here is CASSDRPGMNTEAFF. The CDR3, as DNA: TGTGCCAGCAGTGATAGGCCGGGGATGAACACTGAAGCTTTCTTT.